These 16 T cell receptor beta chains originate from one sample sequenced in a study of T-cell memory formation after mild COVID-19. In TCRdb, the 5' RACE reads were re-called with MiXCR into one record per CDR3 protein. The sample includes about 430,000 distinct CDR3 sequences, less than 25% of them seen just once. The sample comprised PBMCs or a T cell subset sorted from them (not recorded which). These receptors were obtained from an adult woman who had mild COVID-19 (a few samples of this study predate the infection). Cell type and time point are not known.

The chain links TRBV9 to TRBJ1-1; D gene uncertain. Trimming removed 0 bases at V and 1 base at J, with 4 bases between. Germline CDR1 and CDR2: SGDLS and YYNGEE. The CDR3 loop spans 13 amino acids. CDR3 nucleotide sequence: TGTGCCAGCAGCGTAGTTAAGAACACTGAAGCTTTCTTT. Translating it yields CASSVVKNTEAFF.

This clonotype was counted only a few times. The J gene is TRBJ2-7, the V gene TRBV20-1; 8 bases match TRBD2. CDR1 is DFQATT and CDR2 is SNEGSKA in the germline V gene (reference sequence). Trimming at V came to 4 bases and at J to 9 bases, leaving 14 bases not matched to a gene. The CDR3 extends over 14 amino acids. CDR3 nucleotides: TGCAGTGCTAACCAGGGAGCGGGAGAAGCATGGCAGTACTTC. Translating gives CSANQGAGEAWQYF.

The chain couples TRBV20-1 to TRBJ2-1; 8 bases are shared with TRBD2. CDR3 length: 16 residues. Germline CDR1 and CDR2: DFQATT and SNEGSKA (reference sequence). Losses at the gene ends were 0 bases for V and 6 bases for J; bases not matched to a gene: 10. The CDR3 coding sequence is TGCAGTGCTAGAGATAGGGAGCGGGAGTACGGCAATGAGCAGTTCTTC. This codes for CSARDREREYGNEQFF.

This clonotype has a handful of counts. V and J are TRBV30 and TRBJ2-1; tentative D call: TRBD2 (5 bases). V lost 0 bases and J 12 bases, leaving 9 bases between the germline ends. The CDR3 extends over 11 amino acids. CDR1 and CDR2 from the germline V gene are GTSNPN and SVGIG (reference sequence). DNA for the CDR3: TGTGCCTGGAGTGTGAGGGTAGGGCAGTTCTTC. Its protein product is CAWSVRVGQFF.

The chain employs TRBV4-1 and TRBJ1-1; D possibly corresponds to TRBD1 (5 bases). The V and J ends lost 4 bases and 4 bases respectively, with 16 bases between them. Germline CDR1 is MGHRA and CDR2 is YSYEKL. The CDR3 has 15 amino acids. In DNA, the CDR3 is TGCGCCAGCAGCCCGCCCCCTGGGAGGGGCACTGAAGCTTTCTTT. This sequence encodes CASSPPPGRGTEAFF.

This clonotype was found many times. V and J are TRBV20-1 and TRBJ2-1; a weak D match, TRBD2 (6 bases). From germline, CDR1 is DFQATT and CDR2 SNEGSKA (reference sequence). Deletions cut 0 bases from V and 4 bases from J, with 10 bases between. The CDR3 runs to 14 residues. For the CDR3, the DNA is TGCAGTGCTAGAGATTTGCGGGGATACAATGAGCAGTTCTTC. It encodes CSARDLRGYNEQFF.

This clonotype showed up just a few times. V usage is TRBV24-1 and J usage is TRBJ2-3; D may be TRBD1 or TRBD2 (5 bases each). This CDR3 is 15 amino acids long. Deletions cut 0 bases from V and 4 bases from J, with 10 bases between. Germline V gene lookup returns CDR1 KGHDR and CDR2 SFDVKD. DNA for the CDR3: TGTGCCACCAGTGATTTGGGGGGAGAGGCAGATACGCAGTATTTT. Encoded protein: CATSDLGGEADTQYF.

The CDR3 region is CASSPRPGSKETQYF. CDR3 coding DNA: TGTGCCAGCAGCCCTCGACCGGGATCCAAAGAGACCCAGTACTTC. The chain recombines TRBV7-8 with TRBJ2-5; D possibly corresponds to TRBD2 (5 bases). The germline V gene encodes CDR1 SGHVS and CDR2 FQNEAQ. Trimming shortened V by 5 bases and J by 3 bases, and 16 bases separated the two germline ends. The CDR3 consists of 15 residues.

This clonotype was seen a few times. The chain combines TRBV27 with TRBJ2-2, with TRBD2 matching over 8 bases. V lost 8 bases to trimming and J lost 0 bases; unmatched junction nucleotides: 5. Per germline, CDR1 MNHEY and CDR2 SMNVEV (reference sequence). The CDR3 is made up of 15 amino acids. The DNA for the CDR3 is TGTGCCAGCGGGGTGGGACTAGCGAACACCGGGGAGCTGTTTTTT. It is translated as CASGVGLANTGELFF.

The rearrangement links TRBV7-6 to TRBJ1-1; D unresolved. The germline V gene encodes CDR1 SGHVS and CDR2 FNYEAQ. This CDR3 is built from 13 residues. V was cut by 1 base and J by 9 bases, with 12 bases left in between. The CDR3 DNA sequence: TGTGCCAGCAGCTTAGGCTCGACGGAACAAGCTTTCTTT. Translating gives CASSLGSTEQAFF.

This clonotype showed up just a few times. V and J are TRBV7-3 and TRBJ1-1; D gene unclear. V was clipped by 0 bases and J by 1 base, with 9 bases between them. This CDR3 has 15 amino acids. Germline-derived CDR1 and CDR2 are SGHTA and FQGTGA. CDR3 amino acids: CASSLTGTPNTEAFF. The DNA for the CDR3 is TGTGCCAGCAGCTTAACCGGTACACCGAACACTGAAGCTTTCTTT.

This clonotype was observed a handful of times. The chain recombines TRBV4-3 with TRBJ2-7; 7 bases fit TRBD1. Germline CDR1 reads LGHNA; CDR2 reads YSLEER. The CDR3 sequence is 15 residues long. Germline trimming cut 5 bases from V and 2 bases from J; bases unmatched to any gene: 9. CDR3 coding DNA: TGCGCCAGCAGCATAGGGAGAGGGGGCACCTACGAGCAGTACTTC. Protein product: CASSIGRGGTYEQYF.

V is TRBV7-2 and J is TRBJ1-1; TRBD1 matches at 9 bases. Germline CDR1 SGHTA, CDR2 FQGNSA. The V gene end was trimmed by 3 bases and the J gene end by 5 bases; junction bases not matched to a gene: 13. The CDR3 is 17 amino acids. In DNA form, the CDR3 reads TGTGCCAGCAGCTTGAGAAGTCCCGGGACAGGGTATACTGAAGCTTTCTTT. Translating it yields CASSLRSPGTGYTEAFF.

This clonotype was detected a few times. V gene TRBV18 combines with J gene TRBJ2-7; 7 bases align to TRBD1. Germline-derived CDR1 and CDR2 are KGHSH and LQKENI. This CDR3 is 14 amino acids long. Trimming cost V 3 bases and J 5 bases; bases outside gene matches: 7. CDR3 loop: CASSPLGQLDEQYF. The CDR3 DNA reads TGTGCCAGCTCACCGTTGGGACAGCTAGACGAGCAGTACTTC.

This clonotype was counted only a few times. This chain connects TRBV20-1 to TRBJ2-1; the match to TRBD2 covers 9 bases. CDR3 size: 18 residues. From germline, CDR1 is DFQATT and CDR2 SNEGSKA (reference sequence). Unmatched junction bases numbered 16, after V lost 0 bases and J lost 7 bases. The CDR3 is CSARDHGRAGTSRNEQFF. The CDR3 bases are TGCAGTGCTAGAGATCATGGGAGGGCAGGGACTAGCAGGAATGAGCAGTTCTTC.

This chain uses TRBV25-1 with TRBJ1-5; D is uncertain. The CDR3 runs 13 residues. V gave up 5 bases and J gave up 6 bases, with 11 bases separating them. The germline gives CDR1 MGHDK, CDR2 SYGVNS. The CDR3 region is CASSLGEVQPQHF. The CDR3 DNA reads as TGTGCCAGCAGTTTGGGTGAAGTTCAGCCCCAGCATTTT.